The 3 T cell receptor beta chains below come from one sample, sequenced in a study of Tregs in tolerant kidney transplant recipients (dated by TCRdb to about 2019). Related donors were used in the transplants with nonmyeloablative bone marrow transplantation, and mixed chimerism was transient in the human trials. Library preparation used the immunoSEQ multiplex PCR assay. TCRdb took this table from immuneACCESS and kept in-frame rearrangements with V and J called. Such tables lack part of the clones; where checked against another copy, unresolved V genes explain under half of the gap, and the rest is unexplained. The sample table holds 50,000 or so clones, of which around nine tenths were seen once. The biggest ten clones account for roughly 16% of the sample. The starting material was CD8+ T cells from blood (PBMCs), obtained 12 months after the transplant. The receptors here all came from a human patient who received a combined kidney and bone marrow transplant. After a transplant, not all T cells may be the patient's own; some may come from the graft donor.

The rearrangement uses TRBV5-4 and TRBJ2-7; TRBD1 matches 8 bases. The junction had 7 bases not matched to a gene; V was cut back by 5 bases and J by 6 bases. Germline loops: CDR1 SGHNT, CDR2 YYREEE (reference sequence). CDR3 length: 13 residues. The CDR3 region is CASSTPTGGEQYF. CDR3 bases: TGTGCCAGCAGTACACCTACAGGGGGCGAGCAGTACTTC.

The V and J genes are TRBV7-9 and TRBJ1-1; maybe TRBD1 (6 bases). V was pared by 5 bases and J by 13 bases, with 20 bases between. CDR3 length equals 13 residues. The germline V gene encodes CDR1 SEHNR and CDR2 FQNEAQ (reference sequence). This CDR3 is CASSARGTNFGFF. CDR3 DNA: TGTGCCAGCAGCGCGCGGGGGACAAACTTTGGTTTCTTT.

The gene calls are TRBV4-3 and TRBJ1-5; weak D call: TRBD1 (6 bases). Germline loops: CDR1 LGHNA, CDR2 YSLEER. The length of the CDR3 is 16 residues. The V end lost 0 bases, the J end lost 7 bases, and 16 bases lay between the germline ends. CDR3 bases: TGCGCCAGCAGCCAAGATAGAACCAGGGGATTCCAGCCCCAGCATTTT. This translates into CASSQDRTRGFQPQHF.